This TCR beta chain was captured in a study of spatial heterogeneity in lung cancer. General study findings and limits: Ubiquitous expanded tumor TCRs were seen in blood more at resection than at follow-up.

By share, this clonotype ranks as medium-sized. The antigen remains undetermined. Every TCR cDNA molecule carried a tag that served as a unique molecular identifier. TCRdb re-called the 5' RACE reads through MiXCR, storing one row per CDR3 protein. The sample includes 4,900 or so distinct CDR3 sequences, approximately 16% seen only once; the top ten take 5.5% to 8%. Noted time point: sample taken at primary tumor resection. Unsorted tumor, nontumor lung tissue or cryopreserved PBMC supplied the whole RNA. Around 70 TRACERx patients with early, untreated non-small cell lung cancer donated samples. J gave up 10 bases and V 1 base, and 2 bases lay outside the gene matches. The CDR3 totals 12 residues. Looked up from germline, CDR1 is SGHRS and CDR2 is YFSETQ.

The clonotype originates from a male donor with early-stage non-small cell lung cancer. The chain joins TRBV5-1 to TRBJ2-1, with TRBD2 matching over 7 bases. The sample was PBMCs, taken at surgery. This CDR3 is CASSLREEEQFF. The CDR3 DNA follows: TGCGCCAGCAGCTTGCGGGAGGAGGAGCAGTTCTTC.